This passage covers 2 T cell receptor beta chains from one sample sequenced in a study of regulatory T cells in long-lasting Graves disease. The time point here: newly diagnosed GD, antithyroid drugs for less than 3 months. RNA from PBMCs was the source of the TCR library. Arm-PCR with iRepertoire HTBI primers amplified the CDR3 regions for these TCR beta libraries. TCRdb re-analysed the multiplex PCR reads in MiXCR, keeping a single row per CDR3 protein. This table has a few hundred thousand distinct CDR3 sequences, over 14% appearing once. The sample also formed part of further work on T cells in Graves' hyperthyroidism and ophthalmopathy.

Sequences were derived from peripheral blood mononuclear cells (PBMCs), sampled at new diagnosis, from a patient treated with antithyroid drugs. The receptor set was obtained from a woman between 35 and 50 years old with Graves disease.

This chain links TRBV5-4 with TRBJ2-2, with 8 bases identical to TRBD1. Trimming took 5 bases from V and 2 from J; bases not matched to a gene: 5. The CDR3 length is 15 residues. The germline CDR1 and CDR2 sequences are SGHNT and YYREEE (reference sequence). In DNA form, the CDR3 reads TGTGCCAGCAGGTCCGGGACAGGCAACACCGGGGAGCTGTTTTTT. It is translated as CASRSGTGNTGELFF.

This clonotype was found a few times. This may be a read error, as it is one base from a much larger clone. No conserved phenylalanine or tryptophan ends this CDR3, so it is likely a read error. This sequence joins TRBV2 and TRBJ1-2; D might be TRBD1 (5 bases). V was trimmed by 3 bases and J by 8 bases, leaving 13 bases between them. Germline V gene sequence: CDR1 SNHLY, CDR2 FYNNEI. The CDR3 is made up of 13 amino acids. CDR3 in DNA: TGTGCCAGCAGTGACCAGGGCCAGTTCGGCTACACCCTC. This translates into CASSDQGQFGYTL.